Shown below are 2 T cell receptor beta chains from a single sample sequenced in a study of shared clonotypes between healthy human individuals. The method was immunoSEQ multiplex PCR; TCRdb's version includes in-frame clones alone and lacks a portion of them. The sample has some 2 million clones, about 94% seen once. Naivety among CD8 cells was defined by CD45RO negativity and positive CCR7 selection, thereby excluding terminally differentiated effector memory CD45RA+ cells. What was sequenced was naive CD8+ T cells sorted from blood. These receptor sequences come from a man between 18 and 35 years old in good health.

The chain links TRBV5-8 to TRBJ2-1, with 7 bases lining up with TRBD1. V was pared by 4 bases and J by 7 bases, with 2 bases of the junction left unmatched. Looked up from germline, CDR1 is SGHTS and CDR2 is YDEGEE. The CDR3 runs 12 residues. CDR3 DNA: TGTGCCAGCAGCCTGACAGGGAATGAGCAGTTCTTC. It yields the protein CASSLTGNEQFF.

A single count supports this clone. The gene calls are TRBV18 and TRBJ2-7; 11 nucleotides match TRBD1. This CDR3 region has 14 residues. The V and J ends lost 6 bases and 6 bases, in that order; junction bases with no gene match: 7. Germline V gives CDR1 KGHSH, CDR2 LQKENI. Here the CDR3 DNA reads TGTGCCAGCTCTTTAACCGGGACAGGGGGCGAGCAGTACTTC. Its protein is CASSLTGTGGEQYF.